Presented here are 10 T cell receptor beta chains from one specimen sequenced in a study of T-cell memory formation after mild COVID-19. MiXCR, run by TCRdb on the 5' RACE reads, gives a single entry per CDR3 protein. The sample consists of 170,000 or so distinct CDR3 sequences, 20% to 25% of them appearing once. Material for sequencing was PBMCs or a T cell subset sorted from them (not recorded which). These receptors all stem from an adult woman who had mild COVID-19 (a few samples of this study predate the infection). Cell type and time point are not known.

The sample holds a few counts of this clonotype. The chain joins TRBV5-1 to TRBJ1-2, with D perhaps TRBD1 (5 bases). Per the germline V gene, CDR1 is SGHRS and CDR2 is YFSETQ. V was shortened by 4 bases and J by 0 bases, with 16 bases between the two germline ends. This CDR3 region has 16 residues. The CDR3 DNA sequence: TGCGCCAGCAGCGTGGGCCTAGGGGATTCTAACTATGGCTACACCTTC. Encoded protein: CASSVGLGDSNYGYTF.

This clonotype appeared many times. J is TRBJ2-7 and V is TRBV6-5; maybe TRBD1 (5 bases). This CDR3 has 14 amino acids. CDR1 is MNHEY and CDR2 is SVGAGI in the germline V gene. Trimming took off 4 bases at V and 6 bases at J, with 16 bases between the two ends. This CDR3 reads CASSSNDVGLEQYF. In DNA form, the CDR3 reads TGTGCCAGCAGTTCAAACGACGTGGGGCTCGAGCAGTACTTC.

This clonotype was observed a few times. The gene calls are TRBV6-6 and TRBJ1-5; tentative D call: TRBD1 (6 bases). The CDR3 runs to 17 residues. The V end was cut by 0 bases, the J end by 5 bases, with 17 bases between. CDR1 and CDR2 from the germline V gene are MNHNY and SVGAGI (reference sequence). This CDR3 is CASSYSVYRAVDQPQHF. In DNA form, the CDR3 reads TGTGCCAGCAGTTACTCGGTTTACAGGGCGGTCGATCAGCCCCAGCATTTT.

CDR3 in amino acids: CASSFVHDVSEQFF. CDR3 coding DNA: TGTGCCAGCAGCTTCGTCCACGACGTGAGTGAGCAGTTCTTC. This chain connects TRBV5-6 to TRBJ2-1; D uncertain. V was pared by 2 bases and J by 9 bases, with 15 bases between. Germline lookup yields CDR1 SGHDT and CDR2 YYEEEE. The CDR3 consists of 14 residues.

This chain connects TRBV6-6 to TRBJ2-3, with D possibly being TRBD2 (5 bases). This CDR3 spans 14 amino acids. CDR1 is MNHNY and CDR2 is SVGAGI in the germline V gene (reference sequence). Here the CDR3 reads CIVGISHGTDTQYF. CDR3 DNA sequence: TGTATCGTCGGGATATCTCACGGCACAGATACGCAGTATTTT.

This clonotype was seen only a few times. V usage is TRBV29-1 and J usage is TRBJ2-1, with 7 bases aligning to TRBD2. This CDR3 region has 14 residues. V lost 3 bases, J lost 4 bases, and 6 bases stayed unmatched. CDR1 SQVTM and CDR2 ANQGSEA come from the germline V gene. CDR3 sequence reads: CSVERGSGYNEQFF. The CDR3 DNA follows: TGCAGCGTTGAGCGGGGGTCTGGGTACAATGAGCAGTTCTTC.

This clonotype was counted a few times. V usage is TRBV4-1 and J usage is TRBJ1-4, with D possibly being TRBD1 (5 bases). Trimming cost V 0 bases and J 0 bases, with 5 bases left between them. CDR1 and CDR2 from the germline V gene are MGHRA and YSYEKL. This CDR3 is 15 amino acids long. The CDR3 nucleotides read TGCGCCAGCAGCCAAGAAGGGGCAACTAATGAAAAACTGTTTTTT. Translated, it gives CASSQEGATNEKLFF.

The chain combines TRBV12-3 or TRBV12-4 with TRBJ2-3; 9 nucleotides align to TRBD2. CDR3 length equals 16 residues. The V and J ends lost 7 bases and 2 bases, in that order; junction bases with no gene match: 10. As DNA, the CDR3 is TGTGCCAGCACCACCGTCGGCGGGGGGGCCACAGATACGCAGTATTTT. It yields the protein CASTTVGGGATDTQYF.

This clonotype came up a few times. The CDR3 is CASSLAHPAFF. The DNA of the CDR3 is TGTGCCAGCAGCTTAGCCCACCCCGCTTTCTTT. The chain has TRBV7-9 and TRBJ1-1; no reliable D call. Trimming removed 0 bases from V and 11 bases from J, with 7 bases in between. The CDR3 contains 11 residues. Germline CDR1 and CDR2: SEHNR and FQNEAQ (reference sequence). The full variable domain, its missing parts supplied by reference TRBV7-9 and TRBJ1-1, is DTGVSQNPRHKITKRGQNVTFRCDPISEHNRLYWYRQTLGQGPEFLTYFQNEAQLEKSRLLSDRFSAERPKGSFSTLEIQRTEQGDSAMYLCASSLAHPAFFGQGTRLTVV.

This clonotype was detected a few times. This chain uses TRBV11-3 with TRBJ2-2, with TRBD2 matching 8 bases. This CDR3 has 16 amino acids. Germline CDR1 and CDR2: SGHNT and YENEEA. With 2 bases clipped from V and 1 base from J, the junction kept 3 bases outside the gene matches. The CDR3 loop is CASSLYSGMNTGELFF. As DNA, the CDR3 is TGTGCCAGCAGCTTATATAGCGGGATGAACACCGGGGAGCTGTTTTTT.